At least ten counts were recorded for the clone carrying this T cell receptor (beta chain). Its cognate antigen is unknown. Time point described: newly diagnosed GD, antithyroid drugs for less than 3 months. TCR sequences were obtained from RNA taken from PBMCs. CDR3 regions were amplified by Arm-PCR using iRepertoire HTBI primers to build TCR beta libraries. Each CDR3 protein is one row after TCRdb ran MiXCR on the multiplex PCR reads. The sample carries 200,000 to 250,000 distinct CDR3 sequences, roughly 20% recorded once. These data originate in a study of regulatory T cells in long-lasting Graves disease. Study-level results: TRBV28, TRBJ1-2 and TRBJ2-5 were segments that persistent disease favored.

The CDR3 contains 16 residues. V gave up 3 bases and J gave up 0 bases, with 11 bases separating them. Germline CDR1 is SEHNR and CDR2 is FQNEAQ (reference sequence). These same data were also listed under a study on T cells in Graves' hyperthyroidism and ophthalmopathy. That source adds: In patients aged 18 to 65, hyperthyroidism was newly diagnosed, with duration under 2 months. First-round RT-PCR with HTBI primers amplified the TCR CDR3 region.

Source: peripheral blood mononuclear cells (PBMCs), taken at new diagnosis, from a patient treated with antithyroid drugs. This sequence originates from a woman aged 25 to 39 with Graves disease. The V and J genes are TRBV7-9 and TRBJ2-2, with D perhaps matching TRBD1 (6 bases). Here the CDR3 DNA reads TGTGCCAGCAGCTTCGGGACACACGCGAACACCGGGGAGCTGTTTTTT. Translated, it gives CASSFGTHANTGELFF.